This T cell receptor beta chain was observed in a study of response to subunit inactivated influenza vaccine. Broader study findings: Authors proposed each seasonal influenza vaccination draws in few new T cells.

MiXCR was run by TCRdb on the RT-PCR reads, yielding one entry per CDR3 protein. The table lists 650,000 to 850,000 distinct CDR3 sequences, approximately 15% of them singletons, with around 6.5% in the top ten. This CDR3 is 16 amino acids long. V shed 6 bases, J shed 2 bases, and the junction held 5 bases outside the gene matches. This clonotype was counted ten times or more. What it binds is unknown. The V call is TRBV12-3 or TRBV12-4, the J call TRBJ2-2; 11 bases line up with TRBD2. The source was PBMCs from blood, collected approximately 15 days before vaccination. This clonotype was obtained from a man aged 45-65 years who received an inactivated influenza vaccine. The CDR3 region is CASSWGTSGNTGELFF. The CDR3 nucleotides are TGTGCCAGCAGCTGGGGGACTAGCGGTAACACCGGGGAGCTGTTTTTT.